This T cell receptor (beta chain) was profiled in a study of OX40 agonist ivuxolimab in advanced cancers. Concerning the study at large: Ivuxolimab was a fully human IgG2 agonistic monoclonal antibody targeting the costimulatory receptor OX40 (CD134). The purpose of peripheral TCRbeta sequencing was to test whether ivuxolimab changed TCR sequence diversity and led to clonal T-cell expansion. Prior anti-PD-1, anti-PD-L1 or anti-CTLA-4 therapy was permitted, and checkpoint inhibitors had been received by approximately 39% of dose-escalation patients. The dose-escalation cohort was over 70% male with a mean age of roughly 60 years, ranging from 23 to 79. Intravenous ivuxolimab was administered to patients every 2 weeks at six dose levels: 0.01, 0.1, 0.3, 1.5, 3 and 10 mg/kg. Of the approximately 50 dose-escalation patients, hepatocellular carcinoma was present in approximately 20, melanoma in around 15, renal cell carcinoma in 9 and head and neck cancer in 9. Partial responses occurred in three dose-escalation patients, of whom one had hepatocellular carcinoma and two had cutaneous melanoma. The monotherapy dose-escalation portion (N ≈ 56 patients) of the phase I ivuxolimab trial is reported in the paper. Paper-wide results and their limitations: At doses of 0.1 to 3.0 mg/kg, clonal expansion of both CD4+ and CD8+ blood T cells was observed from baseline to week 6. Low levels of normalized T-cell clonal expansion were also seen in some nonresponding patients. After ivuxolimab, expanded clones were on average more numerous among CD8+ T cells than among CD4+ T cells. Antigen specificity was not determined for the clonally expanded peripheral T cells. In the 0.1-3.0 mg/kg groups, partial responders had among the lowest normalized peripheral clonal expansion, particularly in CD8+ T cells.

Patients with a history of autoimmune disease or receiving systemic immunosuppression were excluded from the trial. Peripheral blood for TCR sequencing was collected from all dose cohorts at baseline, on cycle 4 day 1, and on cycle 7 day 1. Samples came from an open-label, multicenter, first-in-human phase I dose-escalation trial of ivuxolimab. Adults with locally advanced or metastatic melanoma, renal cell, hepatocellular, or head and neck squamous cell carcinoma were enrolled in the trial. CD4+ and CD8+ T cells were sorted separately from peripheral blood before TCR sequencing. CDR1 is given as SGHNT and CDR2 as YENEEA, both from the germline V gene. V and J lose 4 bases and 0 bases, and a span of 10 bases separates them. The CDR3 starts with the cysteine, ends with the phenylalanine, and has 15 residues. Only CDR3 DNA is held: 45 bases, read in frame from base 1. Genomic DNA was extracted from sorted cells for sequencing of the TCRbeta CDR3 region. The immunoSEQ Assay was used to sequence the TCRbeta CDR3 regions. TCRdb mirrors the immuneACCESS table, restricted to in-frame sequences. Some clones are absent from its copies; in checked studies, under half trace to an unresolved V gene, and the reason for the others is unknown. In this sample the table shows 120,000 or so clones, about 94% of which occur a single time. Approximately 0.15% of the sample lies in the top ten.

Turning to this clone: It lacks a known antigen. No per-base quality is available; no much larger clone lies one base away.

This sample comprised CD4+ or CD8+ T cells sorted from blood, obtained in a trial of the OX40 agonist ivuxolimab. This receptor chain uses TRBV11-3 and TRBJ2-1; the D gene lacks a confident call. The sequence came from an adult with an advanced solid tumor such as melanoma, head and neck, liver or kidney cancer. The DNA sequence reads TGTGCCAGCAGCTCGGGCCGCGGCTCCTACAATGAGCAGTTCTTC. Translation gives CASSSGRGSYNEQFF.